Each of the 11 T cell receptor beta chains below was sequenced from the same sample in a study of shared clonotypes between healthy human individuals. Libraries were prepared by immunoSEQ multiplex PCR; TCRdb keeps only in-frame clonotypes and omits some of them. The data show around 1.4 million clones, 98% seen once. The sequenced sample consisted of naive CD4+ T cells sorted from blood. Subset specified: CD45RA+ positively selected. Source of these receptors: a man aged 30-40 years in good health.

V and J are TRBV5-1 and TRBJ1-1; D ambiguous. The germline gives CDR1 SGHRS, CDR2 YFSETQ. The CDR3 runs to 14 residues. Trimming took 0 bases from V and 6 from J, leaving 12 bases between them. The CDR3 DNA follows: TGCGCCAGCAGCTTGGCCGCGGTAACCTCTGAAGCTTTCTTT. Encoded protein: CASSLAAVTSEAFF.

V usage is TRBV20-1 and J usage is TRBJ1-1; D is perhaps TRBD1 (5 bases). Germline loops: CDR1 DFQATT, CDR2 SNEGSKA (reference sequence). The CDR3 extends over 11 amino acids. The CDR3: CSQGTNTEAFF. The CDR3 DNA sequence: TGCAGCCAAGGGACTAACACTGAAGCTTTCTTT.

The chain couples TRBV28 to TRBJ2-1, with 7 bases identical to TRBD2. After removal of 3 bases from V and 5 bases from J, the junction contained 7 bases not matched to a gene. CDR3 length: 15 residues. The germline V gene has CDR1 MDHEN and CDR2 SYDVKM. CDR3 in amino acids: CASSFSGIGHNEQFF. The CDR3 DNA is TGTGCCAGCAGTTTCAGCGGGATAGGGCACAATGAGCAGTTCTTC.

The chain joins TRBV27 to TRBJ2-2, with a weak D call TRBD1 (7 bases). Deletions cut 1 base from V and 6 bases from J, with 15 bases between. The CDR3 totals 16 residues. Germline V CDR1 and CDR2: MNHEY, SMNVEV (reference sequence). CDR3 DNA: TGTGCCAGCAGTTTATGGCAGGGGGGAATCGCCGGGGAGCTGTTTTTT. It yields the protein CASSLWQGGIAGELFF.

The V call is TRBV11-2, the J call TRBJ2-1; D might be TRBD1 (6 bases). V was cut by 1 base and J by 2 bases, with 15 bases left in between. The CDR3 has 17 amino acids. CDR1 SGHAT and CDR2 FQNNGV come from the germline V gene. This CDR3 is CASSLVSRGTPYNEQFF. The DNA for the CDR3 is TGTGCCAGCAGCTTAGTTAGCAGGGGTACACCCTACAATGAGCAGTTCTTC.

Points on this clone: The sample has other DNA sequences that encode this CDR3 too. The chain links TRBV6-5 to TRBJ1-1; D uncertain. V was pared by 2 bases and J by 1 base, with 5 bases between. CDR1 and CDR2 (germline): MNHEY, SVGAGI. The CDR3 loop spans 13 amino acids. The CDR3 DNA sequence: TGTGCCAGCAGTTACATAGGGAACACTGAAGCTTTCTTT. Amino acids: CASSYIGNTEAFF.

With regard to this clone: One end of the junction fails to match germline, which may point to a read error. V usage is TRBV10-1 and J usage is TRBJ2-2; a possible D gene is TRBD2 (5 bases). Germline V lookup: CDR1 WNHNN, CDR2 SYGVQD (reference sequence). This CDR3 has 14 residues. The CDR3 reads CASSARKNTGELVF. CDR3 bases: TGCGCCAGCAGTGCCAGGAAGAACACCGGGGAGCTGGTTTTT.

This chain joins TRBV30 and TRBJ2-5, with D uncertain. The CDR3 runs to 13 residues. The ends were cut back, 3 bases at V and 2 bases at J, with 10 bases in the middle. Germline lookup yields CDR1 GTSNPN and CDR2 SVGIG (reference sequence). CDR3 in DNA: TGTGCCTGGAGCGCAGGTTTACAAGAGACCCAGTACTTC. It encodes CAWSAGLQETQYF.

This rearrangement joins TRBV6-6 to TRBJ1-3; D call uncertain. CDR3 length: 12 residues. Trimming removed 5 bases from V and 8 bases from J, with 10 bases in between. Per the germline V gene, CDR1 is MNHNY and CDR2 is SVGAGI (reference sequence). The CDR3 coding sequence is TGTGCCAGCAGTCGTCGTGCGGACACCATATATTTT. Amino acid sequence: CASSRRADTIYF.

This clone was recorded once. The J gene is TRBJ2-3, the V gene TRBV19; 10 bases fit TRBD2. Germline V lookup: CDR1 LNHDA, CDR2 SQIVND (reference sequence). The CDR3 runs 14 residues. Unmatched junction bases numbered 8, after V lost 8 bases and J lost 6 bases. The CDR3 is CASRAGGGFDTQYF. CDR3 DNA: TGTGCCAGTCGAGCGGGAGGGGGTTTCGATACGCAGTATTTT.

The J gene is TRBJ1-4, the V gene TRBV7-9; possible D gene TRBD1, 5 bases. V was shortened by 4 bases and J by 5 bases, with 17 bases between the two germline ends. The CDR3 extends over 16 amino acids. CDR1 is SEHNR and CDR2 is FQNEAQ in the germline V gene (reference sequence). The CDR3, as DNA: TGTGCCAGCAGCTCACGGGGAAGGGGATGGAATGAAAAACTGTTTTTT. This sequence encodes CASSSRGRGWNEKLFF. Using reference TRBV7-9 and TRBJ1-4 for the parts outside the CDR3, the full variable domain is DTGVSQNPRHKITKRGQNVTFRCDPISEHNRLYWYRQTLGQGPEFLTYFQNEAQLEKSRLLSDRFSAERPKGSFSTLEIQRTEQGDSAMYLCASSSRGRGWNEKLFFGSGTQLSVL.